The 21 T cell receptor beta chains reported below all come from one sample, sequenced in a study of shared clonotypes between healthy human individuals (dated by TCRdb to the early 2020s). Libraries were prepared through the immunoSEQ multiplex PCR assay. Entries here come from immuneACCESS through TCRdb and include only in-frame sequences with V and J called. Some clones fail to appear in such tables; in the studies checked, an unresolved V gene covers under half of the shortfall, and the cause of the remainder is unknown. The sample yields about 2.4 million clones; under 95% were counted once. Of the sample, about 0.34% falls within the top ten clones. Sample: naive CD4+ T cells from PBMCs. The cell subset or site label corresponds to: CD45RA+ positively selected. These receptors originate from a man between 18 and 29 years old in good health. Some clones in this sample may be carry-over from other donors' samples.

V usage is TRBV11-2 and J usage is TRBJ2-1; D might be TRBD2 (5 bases). The germline V gene has CDR1 SGHAT and CDR2 FQNNGV. This CDR3 region has 13 residues. V was pared by 3 bases and J by 9 bases, with 12 bases between. CDR3 protein: CASSFAASTEQFF. Written as DNA, the CDR3 is TGTGCCAGCAGCTTTGCCGCTAGCACTGAGCAGTTCTTC.

This clone was recorded only once. The rearrangement uses TRBV7-8 and TRBJ1-1, with TRBD1 identical over 8 bases. CDR1 and CDR2 from the germline V gene are SGHVS and FQNEAQ. The CDR3 has 13 residues. Unmatched junction bases numbered 5, after V lost 5 bases and J lost 6 bases. This chain's CDR3 is CASSPQGVSEAFF. The CDR3 DNA follows: TGTGCCAGCAGCCCACAGGGGGTGTCTGAAGCTTTCTTT.

The chain is built from TRBV6-5 and TRBJ2-1; D is undetermined. This CDR3 has 11 amino acids. The V gene lost 8 bases and the J gene lost 8 bases, with 10 bases spanning the gap. Looked up from germline, CDR1 is MNHEY and CDR2 is SVGAGI. The CDR3 region is CASGEIHEQFF. In DNA form, the CDR3 reads TGTGCCAGCGGCGAGATTCATGAGCAGTTCTTC.

This clone was recorded only once. This chain links TRBV5-1 with TRBJ1-2, with D uncertain. Germline lookup yields CDR1 SGHRS and CDR2 YFSETQ. Trimming shortened V by 5 bases and J by 8 bases, and 19 bases separated the two germline ends. The length of the CDR3 is 14 residues. For the CDR3, the DNA is TGCGCCAGCAGGGCCATGGGCCAGGAGCAGGGCTACACCTTC. As protein: CASRAMGQEQGYTF.

The chain is built from TRBV6-1 and TRBJ2-1; D may match TRBD1 or TRBD2 (5 bases each). V lost 8 bases and J lost 2, with 10 bases in between. This CDR3 has 13 residues. Germline CDR1 is MNHNS and CDR2 is SASEGT. The CDR3, as DNA: TGTGCCAGCCGGGACCATCCCTACAATGAGCAGTTCTTC. Translation gives CASRDHPYNEQFF.

V and J are TRBV18 and TRBJ2-1; 7 bases line up with TRBD2. The CDR3 totals 18 residues. From germline, CDR1 is KGHSH and CDR2 LQKENI. V lost 2 bases and J lost 9; bases outside the gene matches: 19. The CDR3 loop reads CASSPIYSSGGLGSEQFF. The CDR3 nucleotides read TGTGCCAGCTCACCAATCTATTCGTCGGGAGGTCTCGGTTCTGAGCAGTTCTTC.

The chain carries TRBV28 and TRBJ2-1, with D possibly being TRBD1 (6 bases). Germline loops: CDR1 MDHEN, CDR2 SYDVKM. The V end lost 2 bases, the J end lost 8 bases, and 22 bases lay between the germline ends. This CDR3 region has 17 residues. CDR3 amino acids: CASSLRVGAGVRDEQFF. The CDR3 nucleotides are TGTGCCAGCAGTTTAAGGGTTGGGGCAGGGGTTAGGGATGAGCAGTTCTTC.

The chain is built from TRBV27 and TRBJ2-5; the D is unclear. This CDR3 comprises 12 residues. The germline CDR1 and CDR2 sequences are MNHEY and SMNVEV (reference sequence). V lost 7 bases and J 4 bases, leaving 10 bases between the germline ends. CDR3 protein: CASTNNRETQYF. CDR3 bases: TGTGCCAGCACCAACAACAGAGAGACCCAGTACTTC.

The chain links TRBV9 to TRBJ1-2; tentatively, D is TRBD1 (5 bases). Per germline, CDR1 SGDLS and CDR2 YYNGEE. Trimming shortened V by 0 bases and J by 8 bases, and 17 bases separated the two germline ends. The CDR3 sequence is 15 residues long. In DNA, the CDR3 is TGTGCCAGCAGCGTAGCGACCGGGACCCCTCCCGGCTACACCTTC. Amino acid sequence: CASSVATGTPPGYTF.

This clone was counted once. The chain joins TRBV5-1 to TRBJ2-2; 8 bases fit TRBD2. The CDR3 contains 16 residues. In germline, CDR1 is SGHRS, CDR2 YFSETQ. J gave up 4 bases and V 0 bases, and 5 bases lay outside the gene matches. As DNA, the CDR3 is TGCGCCAGCAGCTTGGTGGTAGCGGGGAGCACCGGGGAGCTGTTTTTT. This codes for CASSLVVAGSTGELFF.

The rearrangement links TRBV28 to TRBJ1-2; the D is unclear. Trimming cost V 6 bases and J 8 bases, with 10 bases left between them. CDR1 and CDR2 from the germline V gene are MDHEN and SYDVKM. This CDR3 contains 11 residues. CDR3 loop: CASSSYRGYTF. In nucleotides, the CDR3 is TGTGCCAGCAGCAGCTACCGGGGCTACACCTTC.

In regard to this clone: This same CDR3 is encoded by further DNA sequences in the sample. This sequence joins TRBV7-2 and TRBJ1-1; tentative D call: TRBD1 (5 bases). The CDR3 consists of 14 residues. The V gene's germline CDR1 is SGHTA and CDR2 FQGNSA. Trimming stripped 3 bases from V and 1 base from J, with 9 bases between. CDR3 DNA: TGTGCCAGCAGCTTGGCAGGGAGGAACACTGAAGCTTTCTTT. The encoded protein is CASSLAGRNTEAFF.

This sequence joins TRBV6-1 and TRBJ2-1, with a weak D call TRBD2 (5 bases). Germline V gene sequence: CDR1 MNHNS, CDR2 SASEGT. V lost 3 bases and J lost 5, with 14 bases in between. CDR3 length: 15 amino acids. This chain's CDR3 is CASSERFGLDNEQFF. In DNA, the CDR3 is TGTGCCAGCAGTGAGCGGTTCGGACTTGACAATGAGCAGTTCTTC.

CDR3 bases: TGTGCCAGCAGCCCAGCCCAGGGGAGGAGGACAGATACGCAGTATTTT. This gives the protein CASSPAQGRRTDTQYF. The chain recombines TRBV7-9 with TRBJ2-3; D is tentatively TRBD1 or TRBD2 (6 bases each). Looked up from germline, CDR1 is SEHNR and CDR2 is FQNEAQ (reference sequence). V lost 5 bases, J lost 3 bases, and 18 bases lay in between. CDR3 length equals 16 residues.

This clone has just one count. The chain employs TRBV15 and TRBJ2-3; D is unresolved. The germline CDR1 and CDR2 sequences are LNHNV and YYDKDF (reference sequence). Trimming removed 3 bases from V and 2 bases from J, with 3 bases in between. The CDR3 runs 12 residues. The CDR3: CATSSFTDTQYF. CDR3 DNA: TGTGCCACCAGCAGTTTCACAGATACGCAGTATTTT.

This clone was observed once. The chain is built from TRBV28 and TRBJ2-1; the match to TRBD1 covers 7 bases. The length of the CDR3 is 14 residues. The J segment lost 9 bases and the V segment lost 4 bases, leaving 9 bases of the junction unmatched. Germline CDR1 and CDR2: MDHEN and SYDVKM. The CDR3 spells CASSSGQFSGEQFF. As DNA, the CDR3 is TGTGCCAGCAGTTCGGGACAGTTTAGTGGTGAGCAGTTCTTC.

V is TRBV2 and J is TRBJ1-4; no firm D call. V was pared by 3 bases and J by 8 bases, with 7 bases between. The CDR3 consists of 12 residues. CDR1 SNHLY and CDR2 FYNNEI come from the germline V gene. The CDR3 loop reads CASSDVGEKLFF. In DNA, the CDR3 is TGTGCCAGCAGTGACGTGGGGGAAAAACTGTTTTTT. The variable domain in full, completed from reference TRBV2 and TRBJ1-4, reads EPEVTQTPSHQVTQMGQEVILRCVPISNHLYFYWYRQILGQKVEFLVSFYNNEISEKSEIFDDQFSVERPDGSNFTLKIRSTKLEDSAMYFCASSDVGEKLFFGSGTQLSVL.

On this clone itself: This same CDR3 is encoded by further DNA sequences in the sample. V usage is TRBV5-1 and J usage is TRBJ2-5; D not resolved. In germline, CDR1 is SGHRS, CDR2 YFSETQ. This CDR3 has 13 residues. Trimming took 2 bases from V and 3 from J, leaving 8 bases between them. CDR3 amino acids: CASSLQGEETQYF. The DNA for the CDR3 is TGCGCCAGCAGCTTACAAGGCGAAGAGACCCAGTACTTC. Looking up the rest from reference TRBV5-1 and TRBJ2-5 gives the full variable domain: KAGVTQTPRYLIKTRGQQVTLSCSPISGHRSVSWYQQTPGQGLQFLFEYFSETQRNKGNFPGRFSGRQFSNSRSEMNVSTLELGDSALYLCASSLQGEETQYFGPGTRLLVL.

Comment on this clone: Other DNA sequences in the sample encode the same CDR3. The genes are TRBV7-6 and TRBJ1-1; D remains unclear. V was pared by 1 base and J by 1 base, with 4 bases between. The germline CDR1 and CDR2 sequences are SGHVS and FNYEAQ. The CDR3 has 13 residues. In DNA, the CDR3 is TGTGCCAGCAGCTTAGGTGAGAACACTGAAGCTTTCTTT. It codes for CASSLGENTEAFF. Full variable domain (rest looked up from reference TRBV7-6 and TRBJ1-1): GAGVSQSPRYKVTKRGQDVALRCDPISGHVSLYWYRQALGQGPEFLTYFNYEAQQDKSGLPNDRFSAERPEGSISTLTIQRTEQRDSAMYRCASSLGENTEAFFGQGTRLTVV.

V usage is TRBV14 and J usage is TRBJ1-2; no reliable D call. V was shortened by 4 bases and J by 8 bases, with 14 bases between the two germline ends. Germline V gene data show CDR1 as SGHDN and CDR2 as FVKESK. There are 13 residues in the CDR3. This CDR3 is CASSPSRARGYTF. CDR3 DNA sequence: TGTGCCAGCAGCCCCTCCCGGGCCAGGGGCTACACCTTC.

This chain connects TRBV7-3 to TRBJ1-2; 9 nucleotides line up with TRBD1. In germline, CDR1 is SGHTA, CDR2 FQGTGA. The J segment lost 6 bases and the V segment lost 4 bases, leaving 6 bases of the junction unmatched. The length of the CDR3 is 14 residues. CDR3 residues: CASSSPGTGNGYTF. The CDR3 nucleotides read TGTGCCAGCAGCTCCCCCGGGACAGGGAATGGCTACACCTTC.